A single sample is the source of the 27 T cell receptor beta chains below, sequenced in a study of cytomegalovirus exposure and HLA in healthy donors. The primer mix had 60 Vbeta and 13 Jbeta primers. Data came from immunoSEQ multiplex PCR; TCRdb stores just in-frame clones and leaves some out. The ten top clones account for 5% to 8%, within a sample of 40,000 to 45,000 clones. Material: PBMCs. The receptors were gathered from a young man in good health and CMV-seronegative.

This CDR3 reads CASSPPPGQGGGYTF. The CDR3 DNA reads as TGTGCCAGCAGCCCGCCTCCGGGACAGGGTGGTGGCTACACCTTC. This chain joins TRBV4-2 and TRBJ1-2; 9 bases match TRBD1. The V gene's germline CDR1 is LGHNA and CDR2 YNFKEQ. Trimming took 4 bases from V and 7 from J; bases not matched to a gene: 10. The CDR3 is 15 amino acids.

The genes are TRBV10-3 and TRBJ2-5; 9 nucleotides match TRBD2. The CDR3 extends over 16 amino acids. Unmatched junction bases numbered 5, after V lost 1 base and J lost 2 bases. The germline V gene encodes CDR1 ENHRY and CDR2 SYGVKD. CDR3 amino acids: CAISEYRTSEQETQYF. The CDR3 DNA reads as TGTGCCATCAGTGAGTATAGGACTAGCGAGCAAGAGACCCAGTACTTC.

V gene TRBV9 combines with J gene TRBJ1-1; TRBD1 aligns across 9 bases. The CDR3 runs 16 residues. Germline CDR1 SGDLS, CDR2 YYNGEE. J lost 5 bases, V lost 3 bases, and 11 bases had no gene match. The CDR3 region is CASSGRDRVAGTEAFF. The CDR3 DNA reads as TGTGCCAGCAGCGGACGGGACAGGGTGGCAGGGACTGAAGCTTTCTTT.

The rearrangement joins TRBV4-1 to TRBJ2-2, with 9 nucleotides matching TRBD1. Germline V gene sequence: CDR1 MGHRA, CDR2 YSYEKL. The CDR3 length is 17 residues. V lost 3 bases and J lost 7; bases outside the gene matches: 12. The chain's CDR3 is CASSQPYRGHVIGELFF. The CDR3 DNA reads as TGCGCCAGCAGCCAGCCCTACAGGGGGCATGTTATCGGGGAGCTGTTTTTT.

The chain joins TRBV15 to TRBJ2-7; tentatively, D is TRBD1 (6 bases). Trimming removed 0 bases at V and 1 base at J, with 16 bases between. There are 17 residues in the CDR3. Per germline, CDR1 LNHNV and CDR2 YYDKDF (reference sequence). Here the CDR3 reads CATSRDLDRKLSYEQYF. DNA of the CDR3: TGTGCCACCAGCAGAGATCTGGACAGAAAATTATCCTACGAGCAGTACTTC.

This chain uses TRBV7-9 with TRBJ1-3, with 12 positions matching TRBD1. The CDR3 covers 14 residues. Germline V gene lookup returns CDR1 SEHNR and CDR2 FQNEAQ (reference sequence). The V and J ends lost 5 bases and 8 bases, in that order; junction bases with no gene match: 4. Written as DNA, the CDR3 is TGTGCCAGCAGCACGGGACAGGGGGCAGACACCATATATTTT. This gives the protein CASSTGQGADTIYF.

V is TRBV2 and J is TRBJ2-7, with 7 bases matching TRBD1. J gave up 2 bases and V 8 bases, and 6 bases lay outside the gene matches. The CDR3 contains 13 residues. Looked up from germline, CDR1 is SNHLY and CDR2 is FYNNEI. CDR3 protein: CASWTGQAYEQYF. The DNA for the CDR3 is TGTGCCAGCTGGACTGGACAGGCCTACGAGCAGTACTTC.

The V gene is TRBV5-4, the J gene TRBJ1-1; the D is unclear. The germline gives CDR1 SGHNT, CDR2 YYREEE (reference sequence). Trimming took 0 bases from V and 1 from J, leaving 7 bases between them. The CDR3 has 14 amino acids. The CDR3 nucleotides are TGTGCCAGCAGCTTGGTTGCCGGGAACACTGAAGCTTTCTTT. The encoded protein is CASSLVAGNTEAFF.

The rearrangement joins TRBV7-2 to TRBJ1-4; D may be TRBD1 (5 bases). CDR1 and CDR2 from the germline V gene are SGHTA and FQGNSA. The CDR3 runs 14 residues. Trimming left V 3 bases short and J 3 bases short, with 8 bases between. This CDR3 is CASSFRVSNEKLFF. CDR3 DNA sequence: TGTGCCAGCAGCTTCAGGGTTTCTAATGAAAAACTGTTTTTT.

V usage is TRBV30 and J usage is TRBJ1-1; the match to TRBD1 covers 7 bases. V trimming: 5 bases; J trimming: 6 bases; junction bases outside the gene matches: 6. Germline CDR1 and CDR2: GTSNPN and SVGIG (reference sequence). The CDR3 runs 12 residues. In nucleotides, the CDR3 is TGTGCCTGGGCAGGGGGTGTCCCTGAAGCTTTCTTT. Protein product: CAWAGGVPEAFF.

The V and J genes are TRBV5-1 and TRBJ1-3; D is possibly TRBD1 (6 bases). The CDR3 runs 17 residues. The V end lost 4 bases, the J end lost 3 bases, and 20 bases lay between the germline ends. CDR1 and CDR2 (germline): SGHRS, YFSETQ. For the CDR3, the DNA is TGCGCCAGCAGCGCACCCAGAGGGGGGGAAGGTGGAAACACCATATATTTT. Protein product: CASSAPRGGEGGNTIYF.

The chain has TRBV7-2 and TRBJ2-7, with 10 bases aligning to TRBD1. This CDR3 comprises 14 residues. V shed 5 bases, J shed 3 bases, and the junction held 4 bases outside the gene matches. Germline values: CDR1 SGHTA, CDR2 FQGNSA. For the CDR3, the DNA is TGTGCCAGCAGCCCCGGGACAGGGGACTACGAGCAGTACTTC. Protein sequence: CASSPGTGDYEQYF.

The chain couples TRBV11-2 to TRBJ2-7; 7 bases are shared with TRBD1. The CDR3 is 16 amino acids. The V gene end was trimmed by 0 bases and the J gene end by 2 bases; junction bases not matched to a gene: 7. The germline CDR1 and CDR2 sequences are SGHAT and FQNNGV. CDR3 protein: CASSLDRQGDAYEQYF. CDR3 nucleotides: TGTGCCAGCAGCTTAGATCGGCAGGGGGACGCCTACGAGCAGTACTTC.

This chain joins TRBV19 and TRBJ1-2, with D unresolved. This CDR3 has 11 amino acids. Trimming took off 5 bases at V and 8 bases at J, with 9 bases between the two ends. Per the germline V gene, CDR1 is LNHDA and CDR2 is SQIVND (reference sequence). DNA for the CDR3: TGTGCCAGTAGTGCCTTACAGGGCTACACCTTC. Translation gives CASSALQGYTF. The whole variable domain, filled in from reference TRBV19 and TRBJ1-2, reads DGGITQSPKYLFRKEGQNVTLSCEQNLNHDAMYWYRQDPGQGLRLIYYSQIVNDFQKGDIAEGYSVSREKKESFPLTVTSAQKNPTAFYLCASSALQGYTFGSGTRLTVV.

The chain has TRBV28 and TRBJ2-7; 8 bases map to TRBD2. V lost 6 bases and J lost 3; bases outside the gene matches: 7. The V gene's germline CDR1 is MDHEN and CDR2 SYDVKM. The CDR3 has 14 amino acids. The CDR3 DNA sequence: TGTGCCAGCAGCCTGAGCGGGAGTGGCTACGAGCAGTACTTC. Translating gives CASSLSGSGYEQYF.

V gene TRBV7-9 combines with J gene TRBJ1-2, with 10 bases fitting TRBD1. The length of the CDR3 is 16 residues. Germline-derived CDR1 and CDR2 are SEHNR and FQNEAQ (reference sequence). J gave up 7 bases and V 5 bases, and 13 bases lay outside the gene matches. In DNA, the CDR3 is TGTGCCAGCAGCATATCCGGGACAGGGGCTTCGGGTGGCTACACCTTC. This sequence encodes CASSISGTGASGGYTF. Full variable domain (outside the CDR3, taken from reference TRBV7-9 and TRBJ1-2): DTGVSQNPRHKITKRGQNVTFRCDPISEHNRLYWYRQTLGQGPEFLTYFQNEAQLEKSRLLSDRFSAERPKGSFSTLEIQRTEQGDSAMYLCASSISGTGASGGYTFGSGTRLTVV.

The rearrangement links TRBV9 to TRBJ1-4, with D unresolved. Looked up from germline, CDR1 is SGDLS and CDR2 is YYNGEE. This CDR3 has 15 residues. V gave up 2 bases and J gave up 7 bases, with 15 bases separating them. CDR3 DNA sequence: TGTGCCAGCAGCGTTGGAGTGGGAGGGCTTGAAAAACTGTTTTTT. Protein: CASSVGVGGLEKLFF.

The gene calls are TRBV28 and TRBJ1-1; 7 bases are shared with TRBD1. The CDR3 length is 18 residues. CDR1 MDHEN and CDR2 SYDVKM come from the germline V gene. Unmatched junction bases numbered 13, after V lost 3 bases and J lost 0 bases. CDR3 coding DNA: TGTGCCAGCAGTTTCCCGGGACAGCTAAATAGATTGAACACTGAAGCTTTCTTT. This encodes CASSFPGQLNRLNTEAFF. Using reference TRBV28 and TRBJ1-1 for the parts outside the CDR3, the full variable domain is DVKVTQSSRYLVKRTGEKVFLECVQDMDHENMFWYRQDPGLGLRLIYFSYDVKMKEKGDIPEGYSVSREKKERFSLILESASTNQTSMYLCASSFPGQLNRLNTEAFFGQGTRLTVV.

V is TRBV19 and J is TRBJ1-5, with D maybe TRBD1 (5 bases). Trimming stripped 6 bases from V and 6 bases from J, with 12 bases between. Germline V gives CDR1 LNHDA, CDR2 SQIVND (reference sequence). CDR3 length: 13 residues. DNA for the CDR3: TGTGCCAGTAGCCGTAGGGGCTCTCAGCCCCAGCATTTT. Its translation is CASSRRGSQPQHF. Variable domain in full (rest from reference TRBV19 and TRBJ1-5): DGGITQSPKYLFRKEGQNVTLSCEQNLNHDAMYWYRQDPGQGLRLIYYSQIVNDFQKGDIAEGYSVSREKKESFPLTVTSAQKNPTAFYLCASSRRGSQPQHFGDGTRLSIL.

This rearrangement joins TRBV4-3 to TRBJ1-1, with TRBD1 matching 10 bases. Germline V lookup: CDR1 LGHNA, CDR2 YSLEER. With 5 bases clipped from V and 3 bases from J, the junction kept 3 bases outside the gene matches. The CDR3 is 14 residues long. In nucleotides, the CDR3 is TGCGCCAGCAGCGGCGGACAGGGGGACACTGAAGCTTTCTTT. Translation gives CASSGGQGDTEAFF.

The gene calls are TRBV6-5 and TRBJ2-3, with 9 bases lining up with TRBD1. CDR1 is MNHEY and CDR2 is SVGAGI in the germline V gene. V shed 5 bases and J 7 bases; nucleotides not matched to a gene: 4. The CDR3 covers 13 residues. CDR3: CASSPGQGYTQYF. The CDR3 DNA is TGTGCCAGCAGTCCGGGACAGGGATATACGCAGTATTTT.

V gene TRBV5-4 combines with J gene TRBJ1-4; 10 bases are a match to TRBD1. The CDR3 runs to 15 residues. Germline lookup yields CDR1 SGHNT and CDR2 YYREEE (reference sequence). J gave up 7 bases and V 2 bases, and 5 bases lay outside the gene matches. The CDR3 spells CASSFGTGALEKLFF. The CDR3 DNA sequence: TGTGCCAGCAGCTTCGGGACAGGGGCTCTTGAAAAACTGTTTTTT. The variable domain in full, with the rest retrieved from reference TRBV5-4 and TRBJ1-4, is ETGVTQSPTHLIKTRGQQVTLRCSSQSGHNTVSWYQQALGQGPQFIFQYYREEENGRGNFPPRFSGLQFPNYSSELNVNALELDDSALYLCASSFGTGALEKLFFGSGTQLSVL.

V usage is TRBV5-1 and J usage is TRBJ2-2; weak D call: TRBD1 (5 bases). Trimming pared 0 bases from V and 2 bases from J, leaving 20 bases between. Germline V CDR1 and CDR2: SGHRS, YFSETQ. This CDR3 comprises 19 residues. CDR3 DNA: TGCGCCAGCAGCTTGGCCTTCAGTAGGACAACCAGAAACACCGGGGAGCTGTTTTTT. It translates to CASSLAFSRTTRNTGELFF. The full variable domain, rest sourced from reference TRBV5-1 and TRBJ2-2, is KAGVTQTPRYLIKTRGQQVTLSCSPISGHRSVSWYQQTPGQGLQFLFEYFSETQRNKGNFPGRFSGRQFSNSRSEMNVSTLELGDSALYLCASSLAFSRTTRNTGELFFGEGSRLTVL.

J is TRBJ2-3 and V is TRBV6-5, with 13 bases aligning to TRBD2. This CDR3 is built from 16 residues. The V and J ends lost 4 bases and 4 bases, in that order; junction bases with no gene match: 5. Germline V lookup: CDR1 MNHEY, CDR2 SVGAGI. The CDR3 here is CASSSGTSGVSDTQYF. The CDR3 nucleotides are TGTGCCAGCAGTTCCGGGACTAGCGGGGTTTCAGATACGCAGTATTTT.

This rearrangement joins TRBV7-9 to TRBJ2-3; 8 nucleotides match TRBD2. Germline lookup yields CDR1 SEHNR and CDR2 FQNEAQ (reference sequence). V dropped 10 bases and J dropped 0; count of bases not matched to a gene: 6. The CDR3 is 14 amino acids. The CDR3: CAIGTRGSTDTQYF. CDR3 in DNA: TGTGCCATCGGGACTAGAGGGAGCACAGATACGCAGTATTTT.

The chain combines TRBV9 with TRBJ1-3; D gene unclear. This CDR3 has 15 amino acids. Germline V gives CDR1 SGDLS, CDR2 YYNGEE. V was cut by 3 bases and J by 0 bases, with 10 bases left in between. In DNA, the CDR3 is TGTGCCAGCAGCGGATCCGACTCCTCTGGAAACACCATATATTTT. This translates into CASSGSDSSGNTIYF.

This chain joins TRBV6-5 and TRBJ2-5, with 9 bases identical to TRBD2. The DNA end is a closer match to TRBJ2-7, so the J assignment may be wrong. Looked up from germline, CDR1 is MNHEY and CDR2 is SVGAGI. CDR3 size: 14 residues. Written as DNA, the CDR3 is TGTGCCAGCACCGTAGCGGGAGTGGGGTACGAGCAGTACTTC. It is translated as CASTVAGVGYEQYF.